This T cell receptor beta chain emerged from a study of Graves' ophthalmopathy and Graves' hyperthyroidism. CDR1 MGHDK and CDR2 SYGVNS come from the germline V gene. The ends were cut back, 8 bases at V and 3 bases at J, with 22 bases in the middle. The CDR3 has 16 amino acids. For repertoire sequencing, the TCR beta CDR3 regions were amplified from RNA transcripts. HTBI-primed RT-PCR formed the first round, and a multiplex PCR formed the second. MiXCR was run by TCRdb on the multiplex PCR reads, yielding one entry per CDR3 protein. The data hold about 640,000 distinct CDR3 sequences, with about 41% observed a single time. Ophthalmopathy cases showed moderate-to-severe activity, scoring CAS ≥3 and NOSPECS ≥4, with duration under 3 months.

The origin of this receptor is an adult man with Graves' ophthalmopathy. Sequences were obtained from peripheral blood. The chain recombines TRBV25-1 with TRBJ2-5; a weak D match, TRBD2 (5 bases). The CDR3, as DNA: TGTGCCAGCGTTACCAGAGGGTCTACAGACAAAGAGACCCAGTACTTC. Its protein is CASVTRGSTDKETQYF.